The present T cell receptor (beta chain) was sequenced within a study of post-analysis software for immune sequencing data (dated by TCRdb to the mid-2010s). Looking at the study overall: The recorded disease courses included relapsing-remitting, secondary progressive and progressive-relapsing multiple sclerosis, and some patients had no subtype annotation. Patient repertoires were compared against about a dozen previously published healthy control repertoires from donors aged roughly 6 to 25 years. A subset of samples was prepared in parallel using single-end sample barcoding, then pooled and co-amplified after Illumina adapter ligation. The paper as a whole reports these results and caveats: When samples were clustered directly using the F measure, samples prepared in the same batch co-clustered strongly, which prompted a batch-effect correction. Normalized Chao1 diversity was significantly lower in multiple sclerosis patients than controls, suggesting substantial peripheral T-cell clonal expansion. The multiple sclerosis patient group was slightly younger than the control group. Patients showed significantly higher frequencies than controls for several TRBV segments, among them TRBV5-6, TRBV5-1 and TRBV20-1.

Worth noting for this clonotype: There is no known antigen for this receptor. Qualities for individual bases were not recorded, and no much larger clone is one base off.

Based on the germline V gene, the CDR1 and CDR2 sequences are MNHEY and SVGEGT. The CDR3 runs 14 residues from the cysteine to the phenylalanine. Of all the DNA, just the CDR3 is kept, 42 bases in frame from base 1. The library was produced with PCR. The data were produced on an Illumina HiSeq 2500. Unique molecular identifiers were incorporated into TCR beta cDNA libraries to reduce PCR and sequencing biases. Per 1 to 10 million input T cells, approximately 500,000 cDNA molecules were obtained, such that each molecule approximated one T cell. Patient libraries were prepared and sequenced with the same protocol used for the earlier healthy control dataset. Within a given batch, samples were prepared together, multiplexed and sequenced on the same HiSeq lane. As for the authors' bioinformatics: Raw barcoded reads were processed with MIGEC, discarding single-read molecular identifier groups before consensus assembly and CDR3 extraction. VDJtools was used for post-analysis of the clonotype tables, and diversity was normalized by down-sampling every dataset to the size of the smallest sample. Repertoire overlap clustering matched CDR3 amino acid but not nucleotide sequences to correct batch-related cross-sample contamination. TCRdb applied fastp at Q25 and MiXCR to the public reads, then kept only in-frame beta chains. Each entry merges the rows of one CDR3 protein and shows their most common DNA and genes. V and J calls and clone size were set by TCRdb, not the authors. The table for this sample lists roughly 800,000 distinct CDR3 sequences; about 43% of them were counted only once. The ten biggest clones cover roughly 5.2% of the sample.

To demonstrate the VDJtools post-analysis software, TCR beta repertoires were profiled from the peripheral blood of about 13 young patients with multiple sclerosis. The multiple sclerosis patients were children and adolescents between roughly 6 and 16 years of age. The sample taken for sequencing was blood. Rearrangement joined TRBV6-2 or TRBV6-3 to TRBJ2-5, with an unclear D gene assignment. The J call may be faulty, since TRBJ2-7 better matches the DNA end. This receptor was obtained from a girl between 10 and 17 years old with multiple sclerosis. The DNA reads TGTGCCAGCTCGGAACGCCCCTCACCGTACGAGCAGTACTTC. This sequence encodes CASSERPSPYEQYF.